Following are 25 T cell receptor beta chains from one sample sequenced in a study of cytomegalovirus exposure and HLA in healthy donors. TCRdb's table, derived via immunoSEQ multiplex PCR, lists solely in-frame clones and lacks some. The table records about 200,000 clones, roughly 82% of them present only once. What was sequenced was PBMCs. All receptors derive from a woman aged 25 to 45 in good health and CMV-seropositive.

V usage is TRBV5-1 and J usage is TRBJ1-1; the D is unclear. Germline CDR1 is SGHRS and CDR2 is YFSETQ. CDR3 length equals 15 residues. V was pared by 3 bases and J by 1 base, with 13 bases between. CDR3 loop: CASSSPGGRNTEAFF. The CDR3 DNA reads TGCGCCAGCAGCTCCCCAGGAGGTAGGAACACTGAAGCTTTCTTT.

Here the CDR3 reads CASTGPGNYEQYF. Written as DNA, the CDR3 is TGTGCCAGTACAGGTCCTGGAAACTACGAGCAGTACTTC. V gene TRBV13 combines with J gene TRBJ2-7; weak D call: TRBD1 (5 bases). Germline CDR1 is PRHDT and CDR2 is FYEKMQ (reference sequence). V was shortened by 9 bases and J by 3 bases, with 15 bases between the two germline ends. The CDR3 loop spans 13 amino acids.

The gene calls are TRBV30 and TRBJ2-5; a possible D gene is TRBD1 (5 bases). CDR1 and CDR2 from the germline V gene are GTSNPN and SVGIG (reference sequence). The CDR3 contains 13 residues. The ends were cut back, 0 bases at V and 7 bases at J, with 12 bases in the middle. The CDR3 here is CAWSVTGVATQYF. The CDR3 nucleotides are TGTGCCTGGAGTGTAACAGGAGTCGCGACCCAGTACTTC.

This clone turned up a few times. The rearrangement links TRBV27 to TRBJ2-1, with D possibly matching TRBD2 (6 bases). The germline V gene encodes CDR1 MNHEY and CDR2 SMNVEV (reference sequence). This CDR3 is 17 amino acids long. Trimming pared 7 bases from V and 0 bases from J, leaving 19 bases between. The CDR3 sequence is CASKVGGGFSSYNEQFF. The CDR3 nucleotides read TGTGCCAGCAAAGTTGGGGGAGGCTTCTCCTCCTACAATGAGCAGTTCTTC.

This clone was detected only a few times. V gene TRBV29-1 combines with J gene TRBJ1-1; TRBD1 aligns across 7 bases. J lost 7 bases, V lost 7 bases, and 12 bases had no gene match. Germline V gene sequence: CDR1 SQVTM, CDR2 ANQGSEA. The CDR3 spans 13 residues. CDR3: CSARPTGDGEAFF. The CDR3 nucleotides are TGCAGCGCCCGACCTACAGGGGATGGTGAAGCTTTCTTT.

The chain combines TRBV29-1 with TRBJ2-5; D not certain. The V gene's germline CDR1 is SQVTM and CDR2 ANQGSEA. CDR3 length: 11 amino acids. Trimming left V 2 bases short and J 5 bases short, with 6 bases between. CDR3 residues: CSVELGETQYF. The DNA of the CDR3 is TGCAGCGTTGAACTAGGCGAGACCCAGTACTTC.

The rearrangement uses TRBV9 and TRBJ1-1; the D gene is possibly TRBD1 (5 bases). The CDR3 loop spans 16 amino acids. Trimming took off 3 bases at V and 3 bases at J, with 18 bases between the two ends. Germline V CDR1 and CDR2: SGDLS, YYNGEE. CDR3 DNA: TGTGCCAGCAGCGCAGCGATGGGCGGGGGAGACACTGAAGCTTTCTTT. Amino acids: CASSAAMGGGDTEAFF.

The V gene is TRBV11-3, the J gene TRBJ1-1; D call uncertain. With 5 bases removed from V and 4 bases from J, the gap between germline ends came to 11 bases. The germline CDR1 and CDR2 sequences are SGHNT and YENEEA. The CDR3 has 13 residues. This CDR3 is CASSQSRSTEAFF. Written as DNA, the CDR3 is TGTGCCAGCAGCCAATCTAGAAGCACTGAAGCTTTCTTT.

The chain carries TRBV29-1 and TRBJ2-1; D not resolved. V gave up 5 bases and J gave up 0 bases, with 8 bases separating them. The germline V gene has CDR1 SQVTM and CDR2 ANQGSEA. The CDR3 totals 13 residues. The CDR3 here is CSVTVSSYNEQFF. The CDR3 coding sequence is TGCAGCGTTACCGTTAGCTCCTACAATGAGCAGTTCTTC.

The table lists this clone with a few counts. This chain uses TRBV25-1 with TRBJ2-7, with a tentative D call TRBD1 (6 bases). The CDR3 spans 14 residues. The germline V gene encodes CDR1 MGHDK and CDR2 SYGVNS. V dropped 3 bases and J dropped 5 bases, with 14 bases sitting between them. In DNA form, the CDR3 reads TGTGCCAGCAGTGATCAGGGGAAAGGCCACGAGCAGTACTTC. Protein sequence: CASSDQGKGHEQYF.

The chain couples TRBV6-6 to TRBJ2-7, with 7 bases lining up with TRBD2. CDR3 length equals 15 residues. V lost 6 bases to trimming and J lost 4 bases; unmatched junction nucleotides: 12. Germline lookup yields CDR1 MNHNY and CDR2 SVGAGI (reference sequence). CDR3 bases: TGTGCCAGCAGATCACTAGGTCGGGGGGAATACGAGCAGTACTTC. Amino acid sequence: CASRSLGRGEYEQYF.

Regarding this clone: The sample contains more than one DNA sequence encoding this CDR3. This chain connects TRBV11-3 to TRBJ1-1, with D possibly matching TRBD1 (6 bases). CDR1 and CDR2 from the germline V gene are SGHNT and YENEEA. There are 13 residues in the CDR3. The V and J ends lost 3 bases and 1 base respectively, with 6 bases between them. The chain's CDR3 is CASSLDRNTEAFF. CDR3 nucleotides: TGTGCCAGCAGCTTGGACAGGAACACTGAAGCTTTCTTT. The whole variable domain, filled in from reference TRBV11-3 and TRBJ1-1, reads EAGVVQSPRYKIIEKKQPVAFWCNPISGHNTLYWYLQNLGQGPELLIRYENEEAVDDSQLPKDRFSAERLKGVDSTLKIQPAELGDSAVYLCASSLDRNTEAFFGQGTRLTVV.

The chain carries TRBV6-5 and TRBJ1-1; D is unclear. This CDR3 comprises 13 residues. Germline V gives CDR1 MNHEY, CDR2 SVGAGI. V lost 1 base and J 8 bases, leaving 11 bases between the germline ends. The CDR3, as DNA: TGTGCCAGCAGTTACTTTGGGGAGAAGGAAGCTTTCTTT. Translating gives CASSYFGEKEAFF.

The gene calls are TRBV6-5 and TRBJ2-7; 8 nucleotides agree with TRBD1. Germline assignment: CDR1 MNHEY and CDR2 SVGAGI. V shed 8 bases and J 2 bases; nucleotides not matched to a gene: 8. The CDR3 extends over 14 amino acids. The CDR3 protein is CASGGQGAPYEQYF. As DNA, the CDR3 is TGTGCCAGCGGGGGGCAGGGGGCCCCCTACGAGCAGTACTTC.

V is TRBV9 and J is TRBJ2-7; D is unclear. This CDR3 is 14 amino acids long. V lost 0 bases, J lost 4 bases, and 11 bases lay in between. Germline CDR1 and CDR2: SGDLS and YYNGEE. This chain's CDR3 is CASSVGGGLYEQYF. The CDR3 region has the DNA TGTGCCAGCAGCGTAGGCGGTGGCCTTTACGAGCAGTACTTC.

The chain couples TRBV5-1 to TRBJ1-2; TRBD1 agrees at 10 bases. Germline CDR1 and CDR2: SGHRS and YFSETQ. V was pared by 0 bases and J by 6 bases, with 11 bases of the junction left unmatched. There are 17 residues in the CDR3. Written as DNA, the CDR3 is TGCGCCAGCAGCTTGGAAGGAATGACAGGGGGCGTACATGGCTACACCTTC. It specifies CASSLEGMTGGVHGYTF. The full variable domain, rest sourced from reference TRBV5-1 and TRBJ1-2, is KAGVTQTPRYLIKTRGQQVTLSCSPISGHRSVSWYQQTPGQGLQFLFEYFSETQRNKGNFPGRFSGRQFSNSRSEMNVSTLELGDSALYLCASSLEGMTGGVHGYTFGSGTRLTVV.

The genes are TRBV5-6 and TRBJ1-2; 7 bases are a match to TRBD1. V trimming: 4 bases; J trimming: 7 bases; junction bases outside the gene matches: 4. CDR3 length: 12 residues. Germline CDR1 SGHDT, CDR2 YYEEEE. The CDR3 DNA reads as TGTGCCAGCAGCCAGACAGGGTCTGGCTACACCTTC. It is translated as CASSQTGSGYTF.

The chain combines TRBV30 with TRBJ1-5, with D perhaps matching TRBD1 (6 bases). With 3 bases removed from V and 1 base from J, the gap between germline ends came to 16 bases. CDR3 length: 16 amino acids. Germline-derived CDR1 and CDR2 are GTSNPN and SVGIG (reference sequence). This chain's CDR3 is CAWSLEGGWSNQPQHF. The CDR3, as DNA: TGTGCCTGGAGCCTGGAGGGGGGGTGGAGCAATCAGCCCCAGCATTTT.

This chain uses TRBV11-2 with TRBJ1-1; D not resolved. From germline, CDR1 is SGHAT and CDR2 FQNNGV. The CDR3 has 13 residues. Trimming took off 7 bases at V and 0 bases at J, with 9 bases between the two ends. The CDR3 sequence: CASTQRMNTEAFF. CDR3 nucleotides: TGTGCCAGCACCCAGCGGATGAACACTGAAGCTTTCTTT.

The chain is built from TRBV7-3 and TRBJ2-3, with 15 bases that match TRBD2. With 3 bases clipped from V and 3 bases from J, the junction kept 1 base outside the gene matches. CDR1 SGHTA and CDR2 FQGTGA come from the germline V gene. The CDR3 has 16 amino acids. The CDR3 coding sequence is TGTGCCAGCAGCTTCGGACTAGCGGGAGGGACAGATACGCAGTATTTT. Amino acid sequence: CASSFGLAGGTDTQYF.

The count of this clone is one. The chain has TRBV4-1 and TRBJ1-2, with no clear D. CDR1 is MGHRA, CDR2 YSYEKL, per germline. The CDR3 runs 15 residues. V was pared by 4 bases and J by 0 bases, with 12 bases between. The CDR3: CASSPQFVANYGYTF. CDR3 nucleotides: TGCGCCAGCAGCCCCCAATTCGTAGCTAACTATGGCTACACCTTC.

Only a few counts were recorded for this clone. This chain connects TRBV2 to TRBJ1-5; a possible D gene is TRBD1 (5 bases). This CDR3 contains 17 residues. Per the germline V gene, CDR1 is SNHLY and CDR2 is FYNNEI. Between the trimmed V and J ends, which lost 2 bases and 7 bases, there was a span of 21 bases. The CDR3 DNA is TGTGCCAGCAGTGAATTTTTGCTCGCAGGGCAAGGACAGCCCCAGCATTTT. Amino acid sequence: CASSEFLLAGQGQPQHF.

J is TRBJ2-1 and V is TRBV7-8, with 9 nucleotides matching TRBD2. The ends lost 5 bases at V and 3 bases at J; junction bases unmatched: 8. The CDR3 length is 16 residues. Germline CDR1 is SGHVS and CDR2 is FQNEAQ. For the CDR3, the DNA is TGTGCCAGCAGCGGCACGACTAGCGGCTACTACAATGAGCAGTTCTTC. The encoded protein is CASSGTTSGYYNEQFF.

J is TRBJ2-1 and V is TRBV7-9, with D hard to call. Per germline, CDR1 SEHNR and CDR2 FQNEAQ (reference sequence). V was pared by 8 bases and J by 6 bases, with 8 bases between. CDR3 size: 11 residues. The CDR3 sequence is CASRGSNEQFF. The CDR3 DNA is TGTGCCAGCCGCGGTAGCAATGAGCAGTTCTTC.

The chain has TRBV5-8 and TRBJ1-2, with TRBD1 as a possible D gene (5 bases). Per the germline V gene, CDR1 is SGHTS and CDR2 is YDEGEE. V was pared by 6 bases and J by 6 bases, with 15 bases between. CDR3 length equals 13 residues. The CDR3: CASTLDSNHGYTF. The CDR3 region has the DNA TGTGCCAGCACCCTAGACAGCAACCATGGCTACACCTTC. Drawing the rest from reference TRBV5-8 and TRBJ1-2, the complete variable domain is EAGVTQSPTHLIKTRGQQATLRCSPISGHTSVYWYQQALGLGLQFLLWYDEGEERNRGNFPPRFSGRQFPNYSSELNVNALELEDSALYLCASTLDSNHGYTFGSGTRLTVV.